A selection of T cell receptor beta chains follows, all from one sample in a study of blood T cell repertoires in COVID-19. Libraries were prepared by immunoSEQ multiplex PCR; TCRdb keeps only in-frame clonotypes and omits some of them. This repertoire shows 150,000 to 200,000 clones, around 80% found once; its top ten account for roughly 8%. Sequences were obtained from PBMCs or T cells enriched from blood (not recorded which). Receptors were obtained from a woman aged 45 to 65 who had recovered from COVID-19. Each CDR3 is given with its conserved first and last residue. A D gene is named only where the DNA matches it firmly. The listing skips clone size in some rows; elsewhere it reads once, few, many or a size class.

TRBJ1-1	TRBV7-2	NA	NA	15	TGTGCCAGCAGCCCCAGGGTACGGCCGAACACTGAAGCTTTCTTT	CASSPRVRPNTEAFF
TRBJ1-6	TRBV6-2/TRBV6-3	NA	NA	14	TGTGCCAGCAGTTACTCGACATCGAATTCACCCCTCCACTTT	CASSYSTSNSPLHF
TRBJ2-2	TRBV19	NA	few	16	TGTGCCAGTAAGTCACATTGGACTACGAACACCGGGGAGCTGTTTTTT	CASKSHWTTNTGELFF
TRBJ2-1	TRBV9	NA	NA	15	TGTGCCAGCAGCCCCCGGGACTTCTTATACAATGAGCAGTTCTTC	CASSPRDFLYNEQFF
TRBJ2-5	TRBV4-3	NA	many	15	TGCGCCAGCAGCCACGGCACACTAGAGGGAGAGACCCAGTACTTC	CASSHGTLEGETQYF
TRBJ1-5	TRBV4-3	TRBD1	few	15	TGCGCCAGCAGCCCAGGACAGGGGCTCGGTCAGCCCCAGCATTTT	CASSPGQGLGQPQHF
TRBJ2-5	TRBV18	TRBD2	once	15	TGTGCCAGCTCACCTGCGGGACTAGGGGGGGAGACCCAGTACTTC	CASSPAGLGGETQYF
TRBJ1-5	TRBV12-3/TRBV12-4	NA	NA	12	TGTGCCAGCAGTACAAGCAATCAGCCCCAGCATTTT	CASSTSNQPQHF
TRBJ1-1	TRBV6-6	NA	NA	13	TGTGCCAGCAGTCCAGGGGTTAGCGCTGAAGCTTTCTTT	CASSPGVSAEAFF
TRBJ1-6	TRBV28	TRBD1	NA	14	TGTGCCAGCAGCCTGACAGGGGTTCATTCACCCCTCCACTTT	CASSLTGVHSPLHF
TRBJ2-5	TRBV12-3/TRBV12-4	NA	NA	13	TGTGCCAGCAGAAGACTTGCACAAGAGACCCAGTACTTC	CASRRLAQETQYF
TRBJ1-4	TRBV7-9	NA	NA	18	TGTGCCAGCAGCCCAGGCTTGACAGGAACCGCAACTAATGAAAAACTGTTTTTT	CASSPGLTGTATNEKLFF
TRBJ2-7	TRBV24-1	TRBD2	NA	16	TGTGCCACCCAAGACACTAGCGGGAGGACTTCTGGCGAGCAGTACTTC	CATQDTSGRTSGEQYF
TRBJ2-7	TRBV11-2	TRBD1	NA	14	TGTGCCAGCAGCCTAAGTACAGGGGGCTACGAGCAGTACTTC	CASSLSTGGYEQYF
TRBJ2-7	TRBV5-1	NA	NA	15	TGCGCCAGCAAGGCCCTAACAAAGGGGGCCTACGAGCAGTACTTC	CASKALTKGAYEQYF
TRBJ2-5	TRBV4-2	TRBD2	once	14	TGTGCCAGCAGCCAAGATCGGGGGGAGGAGACCCAGTACTTC	CASSQDRGEETQYF
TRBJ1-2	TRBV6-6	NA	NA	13	TGTGCCAGCACCCCCATGCGTAACTATGGCTACACCTTC	CASTPMRNYGYTF
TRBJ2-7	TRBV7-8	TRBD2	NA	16	TGTGCCAGCAGCCCTCAAGCGGGGGCCGCCACCTACGAGCAGTACTTC	CASSPQAGAATYEQYF
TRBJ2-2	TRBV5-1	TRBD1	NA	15	TGCGCCAGCAGCTGGACAGGGGTGGCAACCGGGGAGCTGTTTTTT	CASSWTGVATGELFF
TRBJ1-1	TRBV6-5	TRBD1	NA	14	TGTGCCAGCAGGATACAGGGGGAGAACACTGAAGCTTTCTTT	CASRIQGENTEAFF
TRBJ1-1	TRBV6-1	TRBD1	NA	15	TGTGCCAGCAGTGAGGAGGGTTGGACAGGATCTGAAGCTTTCTTT	CASSEEGWTGSEAFF
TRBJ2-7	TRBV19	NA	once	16	TGTGCCAGTAGCACTACCCTAAATCAGGGTGCCTACGAGCAGTACTTC	CASSTTLNQGAYEQYF
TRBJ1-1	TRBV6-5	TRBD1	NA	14	TGTGCCAGCAGTTCCAGACAGGGCGACACTGAAGCTTTCTTT	CASSSRQGDTEAFF
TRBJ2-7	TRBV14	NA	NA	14	TGTGCCAGCAGCCAAGGAGGGAGTAGAAACGAGCAGTACTTC	CASSQGGSRNEQYF
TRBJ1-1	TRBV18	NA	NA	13	TGTGCCAGCTCAGGCTTCCGGGGCACTGAAGCTTTCTTT	CASSGFRGTEAFF
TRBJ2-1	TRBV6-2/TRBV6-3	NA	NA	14	TGTGCCAGCAGTTATGGCCAAATGGTAAATGAGCAGTTCTTC	CASSYGQMVNEQFF
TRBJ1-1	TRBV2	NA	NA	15	TGTGCCAGCAGCCCTCCCCCGGACAGGAACACTGAAGCTTTCTTT	CASSPPPDRNTEAFF
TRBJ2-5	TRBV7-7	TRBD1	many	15	TGTGCTAGCAGCCCACGGACAGGGGGCTGGGAGACCCAGTACTTC	CASSPRTGGWETQYF
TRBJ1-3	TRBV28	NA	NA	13	TGTGCCAGCAGTTTCAGGGCCGGAAACACCATATATTTT	CASSFRAGNTIYF
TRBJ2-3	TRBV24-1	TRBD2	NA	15	TGTGCCACCAGCGGGGGACTAGCGTTCGCAGATACGCAGTATTTT	CATSGGLAFADTQYF
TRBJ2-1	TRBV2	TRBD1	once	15	TGTGCCAGCAGTGAGAACCCGGGACAGGGAGATGAGCAGTTCTTC	CASSENPGQGDEQFF
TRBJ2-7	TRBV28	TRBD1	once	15	TGTGCCAGCAGTATCCCCGGGACAGGGGAATACGAGCAGTACTTC	CASSIPGTGEYEQYF
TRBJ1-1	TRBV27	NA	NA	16	TGTGCCAGCAGTACCCTAAGGGCAGGGGTGAACACTGAGGCTTTCTTT	CASSTLRAGVNTEAFF
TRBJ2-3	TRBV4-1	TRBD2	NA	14	TGCGCCAGCAGCCAAGAAACAGAAGGACTAGTGCAGTATTTT	CASSQETEGLVQYF
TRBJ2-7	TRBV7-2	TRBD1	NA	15	TGTGCCAGCAGCACACGCGGCAAGGGGGCTTACGAGCAGTACTTC	CASSTRGKGAYEQYF
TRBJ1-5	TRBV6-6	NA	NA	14	TGTGCCAGCAGCCGAGACATTAGCAATCAGCCCCAGCATTTT	CASSRDISNQPQHF
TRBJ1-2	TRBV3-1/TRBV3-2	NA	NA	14	TGTGCCAGCAGCCAAGGGGCGGGGGAAGCTGGCTACACCTTC	CASSQGAGEAGYTF
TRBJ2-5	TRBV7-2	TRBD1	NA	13	TGTGCCAGCAGCTTATCGGACAGGAAGACCCAGTACTTC	CASSLSDRKTQYF
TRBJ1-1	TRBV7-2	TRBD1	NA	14	TGTGCCAGCAGCGGGGACAGGTGGAACACTGAAGCTTTCTTT	CASSGDRWNTEAFF
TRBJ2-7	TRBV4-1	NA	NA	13	TGCGCCAGCAGCCAAGAACACAGGCAGGGCCAGTACTTC	CASSQEHRQGQYF
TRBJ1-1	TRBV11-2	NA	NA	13	TGTGCCAGCAGAGCGACAGCGAACACTGAAGCTTTCTTT	CASRATANTEAFF
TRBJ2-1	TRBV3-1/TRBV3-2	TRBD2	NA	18	TGTGCCAGCAGCCCTCAAGGAACTAGCGCCCGTCGATACAATGAGCAGTTCTTC	CASSPQGTSARRYNEQFF
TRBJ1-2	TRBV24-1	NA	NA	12	TGTGCCACCAGCGACAGAAACTATGGCTACACCTTC	CATSDRNYGYTF
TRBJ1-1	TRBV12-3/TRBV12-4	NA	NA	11	TGTGCCAGCAGTTTTAGCACTGAAGCTTTCTTT	CASSFSTEAFF
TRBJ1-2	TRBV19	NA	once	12	TGTGCCAGTAGTATGGCGGGGGGCGGCTACACCTTC	CASSMAGGGYTF